These 20 T cell receptor beta chains were sequenced from one sample in a study of blood T cell repertoires in COVID-19. Here immunoSEQ multiplex PCR was the method, and the copy in TCRdb shows in-frame clones only, minus some. The data contain around 700,000 clones, about 87% of them singletons. The sequencing input was peripheral blood. Receptors were obtained from a woman aged 18-35 years with acute or convalescent COVID-19.

J is TRBJ2-1 and V is TRBV27; D gene unclear. Per the germline V gene, CDR1 is MNHEY and CDR2 is SMNVEV (reference sequence). V was cut by 5 bases and J by 0 bases, with 26 bases left in between. The CDR3 length is 20 residues. This chain's CDR3 is CASSPYAPRSTKSSYNEQFF. The CDR3 nucleotides are TGTGCCAGCAGTCCCTATGCCCCTCGGTCCACCAAAAGCTCCTACAATGAGCAGTTCTTC.

This chain connects TRBV24-1 to TRBJ2-3; TRBD2 agrees at 9 bases. Germline V gene sequence: CDR1 KGHDR, CDR2 SFDVKD. The CDR3 covers 20 residues. V was pared by 3 bases and J by 6 bases, with 21 bases of the junction left unmatched. This chain's CDR3 is CATSDPVGEVGGGAMDTQYF. CDR3 nucleotide sequence: TGTGCCACCAGTGATCCCGTTGGGGAGGTCGGCGGGGGGGCCATGGATACGCAGTATTTT.

The genes are TRBV19 and TRBJ2-3; TRBD2 matches 11 bases. J lost 1 base, V lost 6 bases, and 9 bases had no gene match. CDR3 size: 17 residues. Germline CDR1 and CDR2: LNHDA and SQIVND (reference sequence). The CDR3, as DNA: TGTGCCAGTAGCGGATCAATAGCGGGGGGGCGCACAGATACGCAGTATTTT. Residues: CASSGSIAGGRTDTQYF.

The chain couples TRBV6-5 to TRBJ1-5; tentative D call: TRBD1 (5 bases). The CDR3 has 14 residues. V was pared by 6 bases and J by 15 bases, with 24 bases between. Per germline, CDR1 MNHEY and CDR2 SVGAGI. CDR3 amino acids: CASSQDTSNQPGHF. CDR3 bases: TGTGCCAGCAGCCAGGACACCTCTAATCAGCCCGGGCATTTT.

The gene calls are TRBV5-6 and TRBJ1-2; no firm D call. V was cut by 4 bases and J by 4 bases, with 11 bases left in between. Germline loops: CDR1 SGHDT, CDR2 YYEEEE. The CDR3 length is 13 residues. CDR3 region: CASSGGPVYGYTF. DNA for the CDR3: TGTGCCAGCAGCGGCGGCCCAGTCTATGGCTACACCTTC.

A single count supports this clone. V is TRBV27 and J is TRBJ2-3; D is possibly TRBD1 (5 bases). The CDR3 loop spans 16 amino acids. V lost 5 bases and J 4 bases, leaving 19 bases between the germline ends. In germline, CDR1 is MNHEY, CDR2 SMNVEV (reference sequence). CDR3 residues: CASSLLWAGLADTQYF. DNA for the CDR3: TGTGCCAGCAGTCTCTTGTGGGCAGGGCTAGCAGATACGCAGTATTTT.

The chain couples TRBV11-3 to TRBJ2-3, with 12 bases matching TRBD2. The V gene's germline CDR1 is SGHNT and CDR2 YENEEA. This CDR3 spans 16 amino acids. J gave up 1 base and V 4 bases, and 3 bases lay outside the gene matches. The CDR3 DNA reads as TGTGCCAGCAGCTCCCGGACTAGCGGGGGCACAGATACGCAGTATTTT. Its translation is CASSSRTSGGTDTQYF.

The chain links TRBV10-3 to TRBJ2-7; 7 bases line up with TRBD2. Germline trimming cut 5 bases from V and 6 bases from J; bases unmatched to any gene: 10. Per germline, CDR1 ENHRY and CDR2 SYGVKD. The CDR3 has 14 residues. The chain's CDR3 is CAISRGEGLFEQYF. The CDR3 DNA reads TGTGCCATCAGTCGCGGGGAGGGGTTATTCGAGCAGTACTTC.

The rearrangement uses TRBV19 and TRBJ2-2, with 13 bases that match TRBD2. Germline assignment: CDR1 LNHDA and CDR2 SQIVND (reference sequence). After removal of 5 bases from V and 6 bases from J, the junction contained 9 bases not matched to a gene. The CDR3 covers 17 residues. This CDR3 reads CASSLPRLAGGAGELFF. CDR3 sequence (DNA): TGTGCCAGTAGTCTCCCAAGACTAGCGGGGGGTGCCGGGGAGCTGTTTTTT. The full variable domain, with the rest looked up from reference TRBV19 and TRBJ2-2, is DGGITQSPKYLFRKEGQNVTLSCEQNLNHDAMYWYRQDPGQGLRLIYYSQIVNDFQKGDIAEGYSVSREKKESFPLTVTSAQKNPTAFYLCASSLPRLAGGAGELFFGEGSRLTVL.

This clone was observed at least ten times. This chain links TRBV6-2 or TRBV6-3 with TRBJ1-4; D gene uncertain. Germline-derived CDR1 and CDR2 are MNHEY and SVGEGT. Trimming pared 0 bases from V and 7 bases from J, leaving 9 bases between. The CDR3 covers 14 residues. CDR3 sequence (DNA): TGTGCCAGCAGTTACTCCGGAGGTCCTGAAAAACTGTTTTTT. It yields the protein CASSYSGGPEKLFF.

The chain's CDR3 is CASGTTGGAYTIYF. The CDR3 DNA is TGTGCTAGTGGGACCACGGGGGGCGCATACACCATATATTTT. This sequence joins TRBV12-5 and TRBJ1-3; a weak D match, TRBD1 (6 bases). Germline CDR1 is LGHNT and CDR2 is FRNRAP. The CDR3 covers 14 residues. V shed 6 bases and J shed 8 bases, with 17 bases lying between them.

V usage is TRBV13 and J usage is TRBJ1-1; D unresolved. Germline-derived CDR1 and CDR2 are PRHDT and FYEKMQ (reference sequence). This CDR3 has 14 residues. V was shortened by 1 base and J by 4 bases, with 10 bases between the two germline ends. The CDR3 bases are TGTGCCAGCAGCTTAGCCGGGTTTGGCACTGAAGCTTTCTTT. Protein: CASSLAGFGTEAFF.

This chain connects TRBV6-4 to TRBJ1-1; 7 positions match TRBD1. The V gene end was trimmed by 5 bases and the J gene end by 4 bases; junction bases not matched to a gene: 10. Germline V gene data show CDR1 as MRHNA and CDR2 as SNTAGT. CDR3 size: 15 residues. The CDR3 reads CASSSDRDGATEAFF. The CDR3 coding sequence is TGTGCCAGCAGTTCCGACAGGGACGGGGCCACTGAAGCTTTCTTT.

Written as DNA, the CDR3 is TGTGCCAGCGCCACAGGTAATGAGCAGTTCTTC. Translated, it gives CASATGNEQFF. The chain joins TRBV18 to TRBJ2-1; tentative D call: TRBD1 (5 bases). The V gene lost 8 bases and the J gene lost 7 bases, with 9 bases spanning the gap. Germline V gene data show CDR1 as KGHSH and CDR2 as LQKENI. This CDR3 spans 11 amino acids.

V and J are TRBV24-1 and TRBJ1-3, with TRBD1 identical over 7 bases. The CDR3 is 21 amino acids. Trimming at V came to 3 bases and at J to 4 bases, leaving 23 bases not matched to a gene. CDR1 is KGHDR and CDR2 is SFDVKD in the germline V gene. The CDR3 reads CATSDRQRGDSVTFPGNTIYF. CDR3 DNA: TGTGCCACCAGTGATCGCCAACGTGGGGACAGCGTGACTTTCCCCGGAAACACCATATATTTT.

The genes are TRBV18 and TRBJ1-5; D remains unclear. The V gene's germline CDR1 is KGHSH and CDR2 LQKENI. The CDR3 contains 17 residues. V was pared by 1 base and J by 1 base, with 14 bases between. In DNA, the CDR3 is TGTGCCAGCTCACCACTGCCGGGAAGCGTGAGCAATCAGCCCCAGCATTTT. It translates to CASSPLPGSVSNQPQHF.

The chain carries TRBV19 and TRBJ1-5, with D perhaps matching TRBD1 (6 bases). This CDR3 spans 17 amino acids. Trimming removed 7 bases from V and 4 bases from J, with 23 bases in between. CDR1 is LNHDA and CDR2 is SQIVND in the germline V gene (reference sequence). The CDR3 sequence is CASTPSAGVGGNQPQHF. CDR3 nucleotides: TGTGCCAGTACCCCCTCCGCAGGGGTCGGAGGAAATCAGCCCCAGCATTTT. The full variable domain, with the rest looked up from reference TRBV19 and TRBJ1-5, is DGGITQSPKYLFRKEGQNVTLSCEQNLNHDAMYWYRQDPGQGLRLIYYSQIVNDFQKGDIAEGYSVSREKKESFPLTVTSAQKNPTAFYLCASTPSAGVGGNQPQHFGDGTRLSIL.

This sequence joins TRBV3-1 (or the pseudogene TRBV3-2) and TRBJ1-3; 8 bases fit TRBD1. Per germline, CDR1 LGHDT and CDR2 YNNKEL (reference sequence). The J segment lost 0 bases and the V segment lost 4 bases, leaving 5 bases of the junction unmatched. There are 16 residues in the CDR3. CDR3 DNA: TGTGCCAGCAGCCCCGGACAGGGCAACTCTGGAAACACCATATATTTT. The encoded protein is CASSPGQGNSGNTIYF.

CDR3 coding DNA: TGTGCCAGCAGCTTAAACAGGGTAGGAGATACGCAGTATTTT. It translates to CASSLNRVGDTQYF. The chain employs TRBV5-4 and TRBJ2-3; weak D call: TRBD1 (6 bases). V was shortened by 2 bases and J by 5 bases, with 12 bases between the two germline ends. The length of the CDR3 is 14 residues. Germline V lookup: CDR1 SGHNT, CDR2 YYREEE (reference sequence).

The chain has TRBV5-1 and TRBJ2-3; 7 bases map to TRBD1. The CDR3 covers 15 residues. Per germline, CDR1 SGHRS and CDR2 YFSETQ. The ends lost 5 bases at V and 5 bases at J; junction bases unmatched: 11. CDR3 sequence (DNA): TGCGCCAGCAGACCCACAGGGGAAGGACGAGATACGCAGTATTTT. Residues: CASRPTGEGRDTQYF.